The 24 T cell receptor beta chains listed next were all sequenced from one sample in a study of cytomegalovirus exposure and HLA in healthy donors. Primers included in the PCR were 60 Vbeta and 13 Jbeta primers. Clones were sequenced by immunoSEQ multiplex PCR, and TCRdb holds only the in-frame ones, with some missing. The repertoire holds about 91,000 clones, with roughly nine tenths as singletons. The sample consisted of PBMCs. Source of these receptors: a man younger than 45 in good health and CMV-seropositive.

The chain combines TRBV28 with TRBJ1-5, with D unclear. CDR1 MDHEN and CDR2 SYDVKM come from the germline V gene. The CDR3 is 10 residues long. Trimming removed 5 bases from V and 11 bases from J, with 7 bases in between. CDR3 coding DNA: TGTGCCAGCAGTAGGGAGGCCCAGCATTTT. Residues: CASSREAQHF.

Remarks on this clone: One junction end disagrees with the germline gene, perhaps due to a read error. The chain carries TRBV7-7 and TRBJ2-2; TRBD1 aligns across 8 bases. The CDR3 runs to 16 residues. Germline CDR1 is SSHAT and CDR2 is FNYEAQ (reference sequence). The CDR3 is CASSLGGQVNTGELFF. The CDR3 nucleotides read TGTGCTAGCAGCTTAGGGGGACAGGTGAACACCGGGGAGCTGTTTTTT. The variable domain in full, completed from reference TRBV7-7 and TRBJ2-2, reads GAGVSQSPRYKVTKRGQDVTLRCDPISSHATLYWYQQALGQGPEFLTYFNYEAQPDKSGLPSDRFSAERPEGSISTLTIQRTEQRDSAMYRCASSLGGQVNTGELFFGEGSRLTVL.

The V gene is TRBV5-4, the J gene TRBJ1-4; 7 bases line up with TRBD1. This CDR3 contains 18 residues. The trim removed 4 bases at V and 0 bases at J, leaving 12 bases unmatched. In germline, CDR1 is SGHNT, CDR2 YYREEE (reference sequence). The CDR3 loop reads CASSNPGQKHATNEKLFF. Written as DNA, the CDR3 is TGTGCCAGCAGCAACCCGGGACAGAAACATGCAACTAATGAAAAACTGTTTTTT.

This rearrangement joins TRBV28 to TRBJ1-1, with 10 bases aligning to TRBD1. V gave up 4 bases and J gave up 5 bases; unmatched junction bases: 4. Germline V gene data show CDR1 as MDHEN and CDR2 as SYDVKM. The CDR3 covers 14 residues. Here the CDR3 reads CASSSGTGATEAFF. CDR3 coding DNA: TGTGCCAGCAGTTCCGGGACAGGGGCAACTGAAGCTTTCTTT.

The chain joins TRBV5-1 to TRBJ2-7, with D unclear. The CDR3 is made up of 14 amino acids. Trimming took 0 bases from V and 2 from J, leaving 9 bases between them. Germline V gene sequence: CDR1 SGHRS, CDR2 YFSETQ. The CDR3 region is CASSLVPGPYEQYF. The CDR3 nucleotides read TGCGCCAGCAGCTTGGTCCCAGGCCCCTACGAGCAGTACTTC. Supplemented by reference TRBV5-1 and TRBJ2-7, the full variable domain reads KAGVTQTPRYLIKTRGQQVTLSCSPISGHRSVSWYQQTPGQGLQFLFEYFSETQRNKGNFPGRFSGRQFSNSRSEMNVSTLELGDSALYLCASSLVPGPYEQYFGPGTRLTVT.

V usage is TRBV18 and J usage is TRBJ1-5; TRBD1 might be the D (5 bases). The length of the CDR3 is 14 residues. Germline CDR1 is KGHSH and CDR2 is LQKENI. The V and J ends lost 3 bases and 4 bases respectively, with 10 bases between them. The CDR3 sequence is CASSPDRKNQPQHF. Written as DNA, the CDR3 is TGTGCCAGCTCACCCGACAGAAAAAATCAGCCCCAGCATTTT.

V usage is TRBV12-5 and J usage is TRBJ1-2; D possibly corresponds to TRBD1 (5 bases). The ends were cut back, 1 base at V and 7 bases at J, with 16 bases in the middle. Germline V lookup: CDR1 LGHNT, CDR2 FRNRAP. CDR3 length: 15 amino acids. CDR3 protein: CASGLGPPGFTGYTF. CDR3 DNA: TGTGCTAGTGGTTTGGGACCCCCAGGGTTTACTGGCTACACCTTC.

The chain employs TRBV11-2 and TRBJ2-3, with D perhaps TRBD2 (6 bases). Germline V CDR1 and CDR2: SGHAT, FQNNGV. V lost 5 bases, J lost 4 bases, and 22 bases lay in between. The CDR3 consists of 17 residues. The CDR3 loop reads CASSRPTASASADTQYF. The CDR3 DNA follows: TGTGCCAGCAGCAGACCTACGGCTAGCGCATCCGCAGATACGCAGTATTTT.

The rearrangement uses TRBV29-1 and TRBJ1-2; no clear D gene. Trimming removed 4 bases at V and 1 base at J, with 22 bases between. The germline V gene has CDR1 SQVTM and CDR2 ANQGSEA. The CDR3 covers 17 residues. The CDR3: CSVGITGIDLINYGYTF. CDR3 in DNA: TGCAGCGTTGGAATTACGGGGATCGACCTTATTAACTATGGCTACACCTTC. Using reference TRBV29-1 and TRBJ1-2 for the parts outside the CDR3, the full variable domain is SAVISQKPSRDICQRGTSLTIQCQVDSQVTMMFWYRQQPGQSLTLIATANQGSEATYESGFVIDKFPISRPNLTFSTLTVSNMSPEDSSIYLCSVGITGIDLINYGYTFGSGTRLTVV.

The rearrangement uses TRBV4-2 and TRBJ1-4; D ambiguous. V was shortened by 1 base and J by 4 bases, with 13 bases between the two germline ends. The germline gives CDR1 LGHNA, CDR2 YNFKEQ. The CDR3 totals 16 residues. The DNA for the CDR3 is TGTGCCAGCAGCCAAGTTGGAACAGTAATTAATGAAAAACTGTTTTTT. Encoded protein: CASSQVGTVINEKLFF.

This clone was picked up one time. This chain connects TRBV9 to TRBJ2-3; 15 nucleotides align to TRBD2. There are 19 residues in the CDR3. CDR1 is SGDLS, CDR2 YYNGEE, per germline. With 3 bases clipped from V and 2 bases from J, the junction kept 10 bases outside the gene matches. In DNA form, the CDR3 reads TGTGCCAGCAGCGGGGTGATTGGACTAGCGGGAGGGCCCACAGATACGCAGTATTTT. It yields the protein CASSGVIGLAGGPTDTQYF.

Details on this clone: A junction end diverges from the germline sequence, so it may reflect a read error. V and J are TRBV30 and TRBJ2-7; perhaps TRBD2 as D (6 bases). Germline V gene lookup returns CDR1 GTSNPN and CDR2 SVGIG (reference sequence). There are 15 residues in the CDR3. CDR3 residues: CARSTLRASVGEQYF. Written as DNA, the CDR3 is TGTGCCCGGAGTACCTTAAGGGCTAGCGTCGGCGAGCAGTACTTC.

The chain couples TRBV11-2 to TRBJ2-2; D is undetermined. CDR1 is SGHAT and CDR2 is FQNNGV in the germline V gene. The V end lost 11 bases, the J end lost 6 bases, and 7 bases lay between the germline ends. CDR3 size: 10 residues. In DNA form, the CDR3 reads TGTGCCTCCGCGGCCGGGGAGCTGTTTTTT. It translates to CASAAGELFF. Full variable domain (outside the CDR3, taken from reference TRBV11-2 and TRBJ2-2): EAGVAQSPRYKIIEKRQSVAFWCNPISGHATLYWYQQILGQGPKLLIQFQNNGVVDDSQLPKDRFSAERLKGVDSTLKIQPAKLEDSAVYLCASAAGELFFGEGSRLTVL.

This clone has a handful of counts. This chain connects TRBV28 to TRBJ1-5, with 8 bases identical to TRBD1. V lost 4 bases, J lost 0 bases, and 8 bases stayed unmatched. Germline V lookup: CDR1 MDHEN, CDR2 SYDVKM. CDR3 size: 17 residues. This CDR3 is CASSSGGAYYSNQPQHF. CDR3 sequence (DNA): TGTGCCAGCAGTTCAGGGGGCGCCTATTATAGCAATCAGCCCCAGCATTTT.

This chain connects TRBV27 to TRBJ2-1; possibly TRBD1 for D (6 bases). With 3 bases removed from V and 8 bases from J, the gap between germline ends came to 11 bases. The germline V gene encodes CDR1 MNHEY and CDR2 SMNVEV (reference sequence). This CDR3 is built from 13 residues. CDR3 sequence: CASSFYRDHEQFF. The CDR3 DNA is TGTGCCAGCAGTTTTTACAGGGACCATGAGCAGTTCTTC.

The chain employs TRBV5-1 and TRBJ1-2; 10 bases are shared with TRBD1. With V trimmed by 3 bases and J by 4 bases, 12 bases remained unmatched. The CDR3 runs 17 residues. Per the germline V gene, CDR1 is SGHRS and CDR2 is YFSETQ. The CDR3 DNA sequence: TGCGCCAGCAGCTCAGGGACAGGGGACGGCCGGTCCTATGGCTACACCTTC. Translating gives CASSSGTGDGRSYGYTF. The full variable domain, completed using reference TRBV5-1 and TRBJ1-2, is KAGVTQTPRYLIKTRGQQVTLSCSPISGHRSVSWYQQTPGQGLQFLFEYFSETQRNKGNFPGRFSGRQFSNSRSEMNVSTLELGDSALYLCASSSGTGDGRSYGYTFGSGTRLTVV.

This chain links TRBV28 with TRBJ1-3, with D possibly matching TRBD1 (5 bases). The CDR3 is made up of 14 amino acids. Germline CDR1 and CDR2: MDHEN and SYDVKM. The germline V and J ends were trimmed by 3 bases and 2 bases, with 8 bases remaining between them. CDR3 protein: CASSFGGAGNTIYF. DNA for the CDR3: TGTGCCAGCAGTTTTGGAGGGGCTGGAAACACCATATATTTT.

The rearrangement joins TRBV11-2 to TRBJ2-3; 7 bases align to TRBD2. Germline values: CDR1 SGHAT, CDR2 FQNNGV. V was clipped by 5 bases and J by 6 bases; unmatched bases: 14. This CDR3 is 16 amino acids long. CDR3 loop: CASSPVRSGKRDTQYF. DNA for the CDR3: TGTGCCAGCAGCCCAGTCCGGAGCGGGAAAAGGGATACGCAGTATTTT.

The genes are TRBV11-2 and TRBJ1-2; D call uncertain. Trimming cost V 5 bases and J 5 bases, with 15 bases left between them. The CDR3 spans 14 residues. Germline V gene lookup returns CDR1 SGHAT and CDR2 FQNNGV. CDR3 protein: CASSRVPGEYGYTF. Here the CDR3 DNA reads TGTGCCAGCAGCCGAGTCCCGGGAGAGTATGGCTACACCTTC.

The chain has TRBV11-2 and TRBJ2-7; D perhaps matches TRBD2 (6 bases). The CDR3 has 16 amino acids. The V and J ends lost 1 base and 2 bases respectively, with 15 bases between them. Germline-derived CDR1 and CDR2 are SGHAT and FQNNGV. CDR3 in amino acids: CASSLGWGSGTYEQYF. DNA of the CDR3: TGTGCCAGCAGCTTAGGTTGGGGTAGCGGTACCTACGAGCAGTACTTC.

This sequence joins TRBV29-1 and TRBJ1-1; D is perhaps TRBD1 (5 bases). Germline V lookup: CDR1 SQVTM, CDR2 ANQGSEA. This CDR3 has 12 amino acids. Trimming cost V 3 bases and J 5 bases, with 10 bases left between them. CDR3: CSVDRARTEAFF. The DNA of the CDR3 is TGCAGCGTTGACAGGGCGAGAACTGAAGCTTTCTTT. The full variable domain, its missing parts supplied by reference TRBV29-1 and TRBJ1-1, is SAVISQKPSRDICQRGTSLTIQCQVDSQVTMMFWYRQQPGQSLTLIATANQGSEATYESGFVIDKFPISRPNLTFSTLTVSNMSPEDSSIYLCSVDRARTEAFFGQGTRLTVV.

The CDR3 nucleotides read TGTGCCAGCAGGCCCGGCGGGAGTTATACGCAGTATTTT. Translation gives CASRPGGSYTQYF. V is TRBV6-5 and J is TRBJ2-3; 7 nucleotides line up with TRBD2. Germline CDR1 and CDR2: MNHEY and SVGAGI. CDR3 size: 13 residues. V gave up 6 bases and J gave up 7 bases; unmatched junction bases: 7.

The chain employs TRBV29-1 and TRBJ2-5; maybe TRBD2 (6 bases). The CDR3 length is 11 residues. Trimming shortened V by 7 bases and J by 9 bases, and 15 bases separated the two germline ends. The germline V gene encodes CDR1 SQVTM and CDR2 ANQGSEA. The CDR3 protein is CSGRERAAQYF. The DNA for the CDR3 is TGCAGCGGGAGGGAGAGAGCGGCCCAGTACTTC.

The rearrangement uses TRBV6-7 and TRBJ1-1; a weak D match, TRBD1 (5 bases). TRBV6-7 is annotated as an ORF whose role is uncertain. This CDR3 is 17 amino acids long. V was pared by 0 bases and J by 1 base, with 15 bases between. The CDR3 nucleotides are TGTGCCAGCAGTTACTCTGGAGGGGCCAGTGGGAACACTGAAGCTTTCTTT. It yields the protein CASSYSGGASGNTEAFF.